A single sample gave rise to the 12 T cell receptor beta chains below, sequenced in a study of OX40 agonist ivuxolimab in advanced cancers. Profiling relied on immunoSEQ multiplex PCR, and the TCRdb table lists in-frame clones only, not all of them. The sample holds about 20,000 clones, approximately 70% seen once. The source material was CD4+ or CD8+ T cells sorted from blood, sampled in a trial of the OX40 agonist ivuxolimab. Receptors were obtained from an adult with an advanced solid tumor such as melanoma, head and neck, liver or kidney cancer.

The chain carries TRBV7-9 and TRBJ2-7, with TRBD2 matching 8 bases. The junction had 10 bases not matched to a gene; V was cut back by 2 bases and J by 4 bases. This CDR3 has 16 residues. CDR1 and CDR2 from the germline V gene are SEHNR and FQNEAQ (reference sequence). This chain's CDR3 is CASSLRDSGVSYEQYF. CDR3 bases: TGTGCCAGCAGCTTAAGGGATAGCGGGGTAAGTTACGAGCAGTACTTC.

This clone was recorded once. CDR3 nucleotides: TGTGCCAGCAGCCCCCTAGTTGGGGGGCGTAGAACAGATACGCAGTATTTT. It encodes CASSPLVGGRRTDTQYF. This rearrangement joins TRBV2 to TRBJ2-3; D tentatively fits TRBD1 or TRBD2 (6 bases each). The CDR3 has 17 residues. Germline V gene sequence: CDR1 SNHLY, CDR2 FYNNEI. V lost 6 bases and J lost 3, with 22 bases in between.

The chain is built from TRBV6-1 and TRBJ2-3; TRBD1 is a possible D gene (6 bases). The V gene lost 4 bases and the J gene lost 0 bases, with 11 bases spanning the gap. The CDR3 spans 15 residues. From germline, CDR1 is MNHNS and CDR2 SASEGT. This chain's CDR3 is CASSAYRDSTDTQYF. In DNA, the CDR3 is TGTGCCAGCAGTGCATACAGGGATAGCACAGATACGCAGTATTTT.

This rearrangement joins TRBV4-1 to TRBJ1-2, with D possibly TRBD1 on 5 matching bases. The V end was cut by 2 bases, the J end by 4 bases, with 14 bases between. The CDR3 loop spans 15 amino acids. Germline V lookup: CDR1 MGHRA, CDR2 YSYEKL. This CDR3 reads CASSQSARGVYGYTF. Here the CDR3 DNA reads TGCGCCAGCAGCCAATCGGCCCGGGGGGTCTATGGCTACACCTTC.

The rearrangement uses TRBV11-2 and TRBJ2-2; 8 bases agree with TRBD2. Trimming took 1 base from V and 5 from J; bases not matched to a gene: 3. Germline CDR1 is SGHAT and CDR2 is FQNNGV. The CDR3 runs 15 residues. The chain's CDR3 is CASSLGGGLTGELFF. The CDR3 nucleotides read TGTGCCAGCAGCTTAGGCGGGGGGCTAACCGGGGAGCTGTTTTTT.

This clone has more than one count but fewer than ten. The chain joins TRBV7-6 to TRBJ1-1; no definite D call. The CDR3 is 11 residues long. Germline CDR1 SGHVS, CDR2 FNYEAQ. CDR3 sequence (DNA): TGTGCTAAGCAGTGGGGAACTGAAGCTTTCTTT. Its protein is CAKQWGTEAFF.

This chain connects TRBV6-5 to TRBJ2-1; TRBD1 aligns across 8 bases. Unmatched junction bases numbered 13, after V lost 6 bases and J lost 12 bases. CDR1 and CDR2 (germline): MNHEY, SVGAGI. The CDR3 sequence is 14 residues long. The CDR3 spells CASRGPGTGISQFF. CDR3 nucleotides: TGTGCCAGCAGAGGCCCCGGGACAGGCATCTCGCAGTTCTTC.

The chain joins TRBV19 to TRBJ2-7; TRBD2 agrees at 9 bases. The CDR3 extends over 16 amino acids. The trim removed 6 bases at V and 0 bases at J, leaving 9 bases unmatched. The germline V gene has CDR1 LNHDA and CDR2 SQIVND (reference sequence). The CDR3 coding sequence is TGTGCCAGTAGCGGTAAAGCGGGGGGTAGCTCCTACGAGCAGTACTTC. Amino acid sequence: CASSGKAGGSSYEQYF. The full variable domain, rest sourced from reference TRBV19 and TRBJ2-7, is DGGITQSPKYLFRKEGQNVTLSCEQNLNHDAMYWYRQDPGQGLRLIYYSQIVNDFQKGDIAEGYSVSREKKESFPLTVTSAQKNPTAFYLCASSGKAGGSSYEQYFGPGTRLTVT.

V is TRBV9 and J is TRBJ1-1, with a tentative D call TRBD1 (5 bases). CDR1 and CDR2 from the germline V gene are SGDLS and YYNGEE. The CDR3 sequence is 15 residues long. The V end was cut by 4 bases, the J end by 5 bases, with 18 bases between. As DNA, the CDR3 is TGTGCCAGCAGCCCCCGACTGGGGAGGGGAACTGAAGCTTTCTTT. Amino acids: CASSPRLGRGTEAFF.

In this sample, this clone turned up a few times. The V gene is TRBV12-1, the J gene TRBJ2-7. TRBV12-1 is a recognized pseudogene. This CDR3 has 15 residues. The CDR3 region is CASSDCTENSYEQYF. Here the CDR3 DNA reads TGTGCCAGCAGCGACTGCACAGAGAACTCCTACGAGCAGTACTTC.

There are a few counts of this clone. The chain combines TRBV19 with TRBJ1-5; D gene ambiguous. The V gene lost 5 bases and the J gene lost 0 bases, with 11 bases spanning the gap. The CDR3 totals 15 residues. Germline values: CDR1 LNHDA, CDR2 SQIVND (reference sequence). The CDR3 DNA sequence: TGTGCCAGTAGTCTCCTCCCGTATAGCAATCAGCCCCAGCATTTT. This codes for CASSLLPYSNQPQHF.

With respect to this clone: This is likely a read error, given that the CDR3 carries no conserved phenylalanine or tryptophan at its end. The chain carries TRBV19 and TRBJ1-1; D may be TRBD1 (5 bases). V gave up 0 bases and J gave up 4 bases, with 21 bases separating them. The V gene's germline CDR1 is LNHDA and CDR2 SQIVND (reference sequence). This CDR3 spans 18 amino acids. The DNA for the CDR3 is TGTGCCAGTAGTATAGAACCGTTGAACTGGAATCAGGGCACTGAAGCTTTCCTT. It specifies CASSIEPLNWNQGTEAFL.